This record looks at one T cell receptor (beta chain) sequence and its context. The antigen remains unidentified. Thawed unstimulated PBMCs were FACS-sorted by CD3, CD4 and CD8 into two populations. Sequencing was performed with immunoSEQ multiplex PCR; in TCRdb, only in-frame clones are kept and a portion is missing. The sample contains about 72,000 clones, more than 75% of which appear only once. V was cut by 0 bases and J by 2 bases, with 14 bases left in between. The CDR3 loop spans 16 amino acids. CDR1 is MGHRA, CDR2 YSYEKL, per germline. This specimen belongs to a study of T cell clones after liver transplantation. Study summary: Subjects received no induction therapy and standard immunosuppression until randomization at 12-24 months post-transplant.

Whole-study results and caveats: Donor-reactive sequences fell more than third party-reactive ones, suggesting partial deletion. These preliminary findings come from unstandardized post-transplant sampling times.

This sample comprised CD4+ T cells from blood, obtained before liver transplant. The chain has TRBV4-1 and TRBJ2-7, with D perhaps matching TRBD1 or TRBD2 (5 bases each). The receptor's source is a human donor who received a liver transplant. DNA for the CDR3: TGCGCCAGCAGCCAAGATACCGGGACCCCAACCTACGAGCAGTACTTC. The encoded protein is CASSQDTGTPTYEQYF.